This T cell receptor beta chain was sequenced during a study of Graves' ophthalmopathy and Graves' hyperthyroidism. Across the whole study: Peripheral blood collection took place at initial diagnosis, before any treatment. Whole-study findings and limits: At 65% to 71% sensitivity and approximately 74% specificity, the model predicted progression of the ophthalmopathy. Blood also held most thyroid clonotypes expanded above 0.001 frequency.

Ophthalmopathy in the donors was of moderate-to-severe activity, with CAS ≥3, NOSPECS ≥4 and duration under 3 months. RNA transcripts yielded amplified TCR beta CDR3 regions. HTBI-primed first-round RT-PCR preceded second-round multiplex PCR. TCRdb recomputed calls from the multiplex PCR reads with MiXCR, one row per CDR3 protein. In the table there are 200,000 to 250,000 distinct CDR3 sequences, 20% to 25% of which are singletons. Trimming cost V 6 bases and J 0 bases, with 7 bases left between them. This CDR3 has 13 residues. Per the germline V gene, CDR1 is KGHDR and CDR2 is SFDVKD. This clonotype appeared once. As yet, its antigen is unknown.

The sequencing input was peripheral blood. This sequence originates from a woman in her fifties or sixties with Graves' ophthalmopathy. The chain links TRBV24-1 to TRBJ1-2; unclear D gene. The CDR3 sequence: CATSSDANYGYTF. For the CDR3, the DNA is TGTGCCACCAGTTCGGATGCTAACTATGGCTACACCTTC.